The clone carrying this T cell receptor (beta chain) is a singleton in its sample. The repertoire was sequenced with immunoSEQ multiplex PCR; TCRdb's copy has only in-frame clones and lacks some. The repertoire holds roughly 120,000 clones, 93% seen once, with 1.5% to 2% in the top ten. This sample is part of a study of control samples from healthy donors and cancer patients. The germline V gene has CDR1 MDHEN and CDR2 SYDVKM. This CDR3 spans 15 amino acids. Trimming pared 8 bases from V and 2 bases from J, leaving 18 bases between. The sequence derives from a man aged 50 to 59 with head and neck cancer. The chain combines TRBV28 with TRBJ2-5, with TRBD1 as a possible D gene (5 bases). Sequencing was done on a sample of PBMCs. CDR3 residues: CASPLPQVIQETQYF. The CDR3 DNA is TGTGCCAGCCCCCTCCCACAGGTAATACAAGAGACCCAGTACTTC.